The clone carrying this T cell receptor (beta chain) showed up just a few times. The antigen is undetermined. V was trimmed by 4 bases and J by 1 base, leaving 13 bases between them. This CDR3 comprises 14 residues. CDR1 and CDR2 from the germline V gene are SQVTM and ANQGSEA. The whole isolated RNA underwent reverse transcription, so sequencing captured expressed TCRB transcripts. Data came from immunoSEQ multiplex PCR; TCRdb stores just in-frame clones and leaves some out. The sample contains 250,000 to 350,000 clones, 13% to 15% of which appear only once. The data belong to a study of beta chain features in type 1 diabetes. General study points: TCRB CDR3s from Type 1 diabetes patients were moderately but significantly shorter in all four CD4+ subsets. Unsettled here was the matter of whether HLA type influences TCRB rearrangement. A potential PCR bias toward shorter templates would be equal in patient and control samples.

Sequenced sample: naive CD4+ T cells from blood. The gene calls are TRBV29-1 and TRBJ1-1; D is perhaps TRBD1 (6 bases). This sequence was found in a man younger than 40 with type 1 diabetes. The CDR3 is CSVARGNGNTEAFF. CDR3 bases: TGCAGCGTTGCAAGGGGGAACGGGAACACTGAAGCTTTCTTT.